The 19 T cell receptor beta chains given below trace back to one sample, sequenced in a study of blood T cell repertoires in COVID-19. The table came from immunoSEQ multiplex PCR; TCRdb's copy has only in-frame clones and leaves some out. The sample lists about 140,000 clones, 75% to 90% seen once, with roughly 1.5% in the top ten. Input material: peripheral blood. The receptors originated from a woman aged 45-65 years with acute or convalescent COVID-19.

This chain joins TRBV10-3 and TRBJ1-5; 8 bases match TRBD1. The germline gives CDR1 ENHRY, CDR2 SYGVKD. V lost 5 bases, J lost 2 bases, and 2 bases stayed unmatched. The CDR3 extends over 14 amino acids. In DNA, the CDR3 is TGTGCCATCAGTCCGGGACAGGGCAATCAGCCCCAGCATTTT. It specifies CAISPGQGNQPQHF.

V usage is TRBV19 and J usage is TRBJ1-5, with D perhaps matching TRBD1 (6 bases). CDR1 and CDR2 from the germline V gene are LNHDA and SQIVND (reference sequence). Trimming took 3 bases from V and 5 from J, leaving 11 bases between them. The CDR3 is 14 residues long. CDR3 sequence reads: CASSMRSGDQPQHF. CDR3 DNA sequence: TGTGCCAGTAGTATGAGGTCAGGGGATCAGCCCCAGCATTTT.

The genes are TRBV6-1 and TRBJ1-6; maybe TRBD1 (6 bases). CDR1 is MNHNS, CDR2 SASEGT, per germline. V lost 3 bases and J lost 0, with 15 bases in between. The CDR3 spans 18 residues. CDR3: CASSDGGQLSSYNSPLHF. Here the CDR3 DNA reads TGTGCCAGCAGTGACGGTGGACAGCTTAGCTCCTATAATTCACCCCTCCACTTT.

This rearrangement joins TRBV3-1 (or the pseudogene TRBV3-2) to TRBJ2-7, with D maybe TRBD2 (5 bases). V lost 5 bases and J 1 base, leaving 9 bases between the germline ends. CDR1 is LGHDT, CDR2 YNNKEL, per germline (reference sequence). The CDR3 has 13 residues. CDR3 amino acids: CASSSGPSYEQYF. Written as DNA, the CDR3 is TGTGCCAGCAGCAGCGGCCCTTCCTACGAGCAGTACTTC.

Points on this clone: The same CDR3 is also encoded by other DNA sequences in this sample. The V and J genes are TRBV18 and TRBJ2-7; no firm D call. This CDR3 region has 14 residues. The V end was cut by 0 bases, the J end by 2 bases, with 8 bases between. Germline loops: CDR1 KGHSH, CDR2 LQKENI. The CDR3 spells CASSPPSQTYEQYF. The CDR3 nucleotides are TGTGCCAGCTCACCACCGTCCCAGACCTACGAGCAGTACTTC.

The chain links TRBV15 to TRBJ2-5; a weak D match, TRBD1 (5 bases). The germline gives CDR1 LNHNV, CDR2 YYDKDF (reference sequence). Trimming left V 0 bases short and J 3 bases short, with 8 bases between. The CDR3 contains 14 residues. CDR3 sequence reads: CATSRDVGEETQYF. DNA of the CDR3: TGTGCCACCAGCAGAGACGTAGGGGAAGAGACCCAGTACTTC.

To note about this clone: Additional DNA sequences in this sample encode the identical CDR3. The chain carries TRBV28 and TRBJ1-1; D unclear. Trimming pared 1 base from V and 4 bases from J, leaving 7 bases between. Germline values: CDR1 MDHEN, CDR2 SYDVKM. CDR3 length: 13 amino acids. This chain's CDR3 is CASSLSGGTEAFF. CDR3 nucleotide sequence: TGTGCCAGCAGTTTATCGGGTGGCACTGAAGCTTTCTTT.

The CDR3 region has the DNA TGTGCCAGCTCACCGCCGCGAGCGGGAGGGCCCTCCGAGCAGTACTTC. Translating gives CASSPPRAGGPSEQYF. The V and J genes are TRBV18 and TRBJ2-7; 10 bases are shared with TRBD2. The V segment lost 3 bases and the J segment 6 bases; nucleotides outside the gene matches: 11. CDR3 length equals 16 residues. Germline CDR1 reads KGHSH; CDR2 reads LQKENI.

The chain employs TRBV28 and TRBJ1-3, with 9 bases identical to TRBD1. This CDR3 region has 16 residues. V was pared by 6 bases and J by 1 base, with 7 bases of the junction left unmatched. Germline-derived CDR1 and CDR2 are MDHEN and SYDVKM. Written as DNA, the CDR3 is TGTGCCAGCAGCCTCGGGGACAGGGTTTCTGGAAACACCATATATTTT. Translating gives CASSLGDRVSGNTIYF. Together with reference TRBV28 and TRBJ1-3, the CDR3 gives the full variable domain: DVKVTQSSRYLVKRTGEKVFLECVQDMDHENMFWYRQDPGLGLRLIYFSYDVKMKEKGDIPEGYSVSREKKERFSLILESASTNQTSMYLCASSLGDRVSGNTIYFGEGSWLTVV.

The rearrangement links TRBV9 to TRBJ1-4, with TRBD1 as a possible D gene (5 bases). The CDR3 runs 15 residues. Per germline, CDR1 SGDLS and CDR2 YYNGEE. With 2 bases removed from V and 5 bases from J, the gap between germline ends came to 13 bases. The chain's CDR3 is CASSVLGEANEKLFF. CDR3 DNA: TGTGCCAGCAGCGTCTTGGGGGAGGCGAATGAAAAACTGTTTTTT.

This clone came up a few times. The J gene is TRBJ2-5, the V gene TRBV7-3; D perhaps matches TRBD2 (6 bases). The CDR3 spans 13 residues. Looked up from germline, CDR1 is SGHTA and CDR2 is FQGTGA. The V end was cut by 3 bases, the J end by 3 bases, with 8 bases between. The CDR3 coding sequence is TGTGCCAGCAGCTTGGACTACAAAGAGACCCAGTACTTC. It specifies CASSLDYKETQYF. Using reference TRBV7-3 and TRBJ2-5 for the parts outside the CDR3, the full variable domain is GAGVSQTPSNKVTEKGKYVELRCDPISGHTALYWYRQSLGQGPEFLIYFQGTGAADDSGLPNDRFFAVRPEGSVSTLKIQRTERGDSAVYLCASSLDYKETQYFGPGTRLLVL.

The V call is TRBV7-9, the J call TRBJ1-5, with TRBD1 matching 8 bases. Trimming cost V 4 bases and J 11 bases; bases outside gene matches: 7. Germline V CDR1 and CDR2: SEHNR, FQNEAQ (reference sequence). CDR3 size: 13 residues. The CDR3 spells CASSSRGPGAQHF. For the CDR3, the DNA is TGTGCCAGCAGCTCCAGGGGGCCGGGGGCCCAGCATTTT.

This chain joins TRBV19 and TRBJ2-3, with 10 positions matching TRBD2. The CDR3 contains 14 residues. Looked up from germline, CDR1 is LNHDA and CDR2 is SQIVND (reference sequence). The junction had 6 bases not matched to a gene; V was cut back by 10 bases and J by 2 bases. This CDR3 reads CATAGGAFTDTQYF. CDR3 DNA sequence: TGTGCCACAGCGGGAGGGGCCTTCACAGATACGCAGTATTTT.

This clone occurred a few times. This chain connects TRBV2 to TRBJ2-7; tentatively, D is TRBD1 (5 bases). The CDR3 length is 14 residues. V shed 1 base and J shed 1 base, with 8 bases lying between them. Germline V lookup: CDR1 SNHLY, CDR2 FYNNEI. CDR3 DNA: TGTGCCAGCAGTGAAGAAGCAGGGTCCTACGAGCAGTACTTC. It yields the protein CASSEEAGSYEQYF.

The V gene is TRBV7-2, the J gene TRBJ1-2; D perhaps matches TRBD1 (6 bases). The CDR3 extends over 14 amino acids. Trimming removed 2 bases at V and 6 bases at J, with 13 bases between. Germline V gene sequence: CDR1 SGHTA, CDR2 FQGNSA. CDR3 amino acids: CASSLPPGVNGYTF. Here the CDR3 DNA reads TGTGCCAGCAGCTTACCCCCAGGGGTCAATGGCTACACCTTC.

The chain links TRBV27 to TRBJ1-1; 9 bases are shared with TRBD1. CDR1 MNHEY and CDR2 SMNVEV come from the germline V gene (reference sequence). The length of the CDR3 is 16 residues. With 7 bases clipped from V and 1 base from J, the junction kept 10 bases outside the gene matches. The CDR3 coding sequence is TGTGCCAGCACCGGTAGGTGGGGACAGGGGAACACTGAAGCTTTCTTT. Its protein is CASTGRWGQGNTEAFF.

The CDR3 bases are TGTGCCAGCAGTCCCACCGGGTCCAGAGGGGAAAAACTGTTTTTT. It yields the protein CASSPTGSRGEKLFF. V is TRBV2 and J is TRBJ1-4; no reliable D call. The CDR3 is 15 residues long. Germline V gives CDR1 SNHLY, CDR2 FYNNEI. V gave up 5 bases and J gave up 8 bases, with 18 bases separating them.

The rearrangement uses TRBV6-2 or TRBV6-3 and TRBJ2-7; 9 bases align to TRBD2. Per germline, CDR1 MNHEY and CDR2 SVGEGT. The CDR3 runs to 14 residues. V shed 4 bases, J shed 5 bases, and the junction held 6 bases outside the gene matches. CDR3 protein: CASSSLAGINEQYF. The CDR3 DNA is TGTGCCAGCAGTTCGCTAGCGGGGATAAACGAGCAGTACTTC.

The chain carries TRBV27 and TRBJ2-1; 11 positions match TRBD2. With 7 bases clipped from V and 4 bases from J, the junction kept 6 bases outside the gene matches. This CDR3 contains 15 residues. CDR1 is MNHEY, CDR2 SMNVEV, per germline (reference sequence). In DNA, the CDR3 is TGTGCCAGCAATAATCTAGCGGGGGGATACAATGAGCAGTTCTTC. Its translation is CASNNLAGGYNEQFF.